The rows below give T cell receptor beta chains drawn from one sample of a study of T cell repertoires in cytomegalovirus infection. From the reads, TCRdb called clonotypes with MiXCR, one entry per CDR3 protein. The sample includes around 750,000 distinct CDR3 sequences, roughly 33% of them seen just once. What these receptors recognize is not known. Material: cultured CD8+ T cells from PBMCs, obtained from culture after CMV antigen stimulation. These TCRs come from a human donor in good health (CMV status not recorded). Some clones in this sample may be carry-over from other donors' samples. Each CDR3 is given with its conserved first and last residue. Each record gives: CDR3 protein, CDR3 DNA, V gene, clone size, D gene, J gene. D genes are given only for firm matches. Some rows have no size entry. The others give once, few or many, or a class for an expanded clone.

CDR3: CATKTDTGELFF
DNA: TGTGCCACCAAAACGGACACCGGGGAGCTGTTTTTT
V: TRBV15
size: NA
D: NA
J: TRBJ2-2

CDR3: CASSLAYGHEQYF
DNA: TGTGCCAGCAGCTTAGCGTACGGACACGAGCAGTACTTC
V: TRBV7-9
size: many
D: NA
J: TRBJ2-7

CDR3: CASKVAGTLETQYF
DNA: TGTGCCAGCAAGGTAGCGGGGACCTTGGAGACCCAGTACTTC
V: TRBV2
size: few
D: TRBD2
J: TRBJ2-5

CDR3: CASSFPGNNEQFF
DNA: TGTGCCAGCAGTTTTCCAGGGAACAATGAGCAGTTCTTC
V: TRBV12-3/TRBV12-4
size: NA
D: NA
J: TRBJ2-1

CDR3: CASSSGPSNTEAFF
DNA: TGTGCCAGCAGTTCGGGGCCGTCGAACACTGAAGCTTTCTTT
V: TRBV7-8
size: few
D: NA
J: TRBJ1-1

CDR3: CASGGPGQGTNYGYTF
DNA: TGTGCCAGCGGTGGACCGGGACAAGGGACTAACTATGGCTACACCTTC
V: TRBV27
size: few
D: NA
J: TRBJ1-2

CDR3: CASSPMLLEEEKLFF
DNA: TGTGCCAGCAGTCCGATGCTCCTGGAGGAGGAAAAACTGTTTTTT
V: TRBV6-5
size: NA
D: NA
J: TRBJ1-4

CDR3: CASSLGSGGPKDNEQFF
DNA: TGTGCCAGCAGCTTGGGTAGCGGGGGGCCCAAAGACAATGAGCAGTTCTTC
V: TRBV5-3
size: NA
D: TRBD2
J: TRBJ2-1

CDR3: CASSGVVPGGNYGYTF
DNA: TGTGCCAGCAGCGGAGTGGTTCCGGGGGGGAACTATGGCTACACCTTC
V: TRBV7-6
size: many
D: NA
J: TRBJ1-2

CDR3: CASSLEPLEGQPQHF
DNA: TGTGCCAGCAGCTTAGAACCCCTAGAGGGGCAGCCCCAGCATTTT
V: TRBV7-6
size: few
D: NA
J: TRBJ1-5

CDR3: CASSLDAQGTVEKLFF
DNA: TGTGCCAGCAGCTTAGATGCCCAAGGGACAGTAGAAAAACTGTTTTTT
V: TRBV7-8
size: many
D: TRBD1
J: TRBJ1-4

CDR3: CASSYPGAGTGELFF
DNA: TGTGCCAGCAGTTACCCGGGGGCTGGTACCGGGGAGCTGTTTTTT
V: TRBV6-8
size: NA
D: NA
J: TRBJ2-2

CDR3: CAISESGLAFEQYF
DNA: TGTGCCATCAGTGAATCAGGACTAGCTTTCGAGCAGTACTTC
V: TRBV10-3
size: few
D: TRBD2
J: TRBJ2-7

CDR3: CASSERRWQDYNQPQHF
DNA: TGTGCCAGCAGTGAAAGACGGTGGCAGGATTACAATCAGCCCCAGCATTTT
V: TRBV6-1
size: few
D: NA
J: TRBJ1-5

CDR3: CASSPQGDHLGYEQYF
DNA: TGTGCCAGCTCACCCCAAGGGGACCATTTGGGATACGAGCAGTACTTC
V: TRBV18
size: NA
D: NA
J: TRBJ2-7

CDR3: CASRYDRGGVNTEAFF
DNA: TGTGCCAGTAGGTACGACAGGGGGGGGGTGAACACTGAAGCTTTCTTT
V: TRBV19
size: few
D: TRBD1
J: TRBJ1-1

CDR3: CASSPSRPSPEQYF
DNA: TGTGCCAGCAGCCCTAGCCGGCCATCTCCCGAGCAGTACTTC
V: TRBV7-2
size: many
D: NA
J: TRBJ2-7

CDR3: CASSSEPGHYGYTF
DNA: TGTGCCAGCAGCTCCGAGCCTGGCCACTATGGCTACACCTTC
V: TRBV27
size: NA
D: NA
J: TRBJ1-2

CDR3: CASSLRQGTSSEAFF
DNA: TGTGCCAGCAGCCTACGACAGGGGACCTCCTCTGAAGCTTTCTTT
V: TRBV4-1
size: NA
D: TRBD1
J: TRBJ1-1

CDR3: CASSLEWEGPTQYF
DNA: TGTGCCAGCAGCTTAGAGTGGGAGGGGCCTACGCAGTATTTT
V: TRBV7-6
size: few
D: TRBD2
J: TRBJ2-3

CDR3: CANSYPDGSQPQHF
DNA: TGTGCCAACAGTTACCCCGATGGCTCTCAGCCCCAGCATTTT
V: TRBV6-6
size: NA
D: NA
J: TRBJ1-5

CDR3: CASSEKSGYQRGYTF
DNA: TGTGCCAGCAGTGAAAAGTCCGGATATCAAAGGGGCTACACCTTC
V: TRBV25-1
size: NA
D: NA
J: TRBJ1-2

CDR3: CSVEDRPGEYDEQFF
DNA: TGCAGCGTTGAAGATCGGCCAGGGGAGTACGATGAGCAGTTCTTC
V: TRBV29-1
size: NA
D: NA
J: TRBJ2-1

CDR3: CASSWGLAGDTNTGELFF
DNA: TGTGCCAGCAGTTGGGGACTAGCGGGGGACACGAACACCGGGGAGCTGTTTTTT
V: TRBV27
size: few
D: TRBD2
J: TRBJ2-2

CDR3: CASSSSFGQSYGYTF
DNA: TGTGCCAGCAGTTCCTCCTTCGGGCAGAGCTATGGCTACACCTTC
V: TRBV7-2
size: many
D: NA
J: TRBJ1-2